This T cell receptor beta chain was profiled in a study of blood T cell repertoires in COVID-19. Study information: The samples span acute and convalescent COVID-19 from the United States, Italy and Spain. T cells, B-cell-depleted T cells, or PBMCs provided the cDNA or gDNA that served as material.

The V gene lost 2 bases and the J gene lost 1 base, with 9 bases spanning the gap. Germline assignment: CDR1 MNHEY and CDR2 SVGEGT. CDR3 length: 16 residues. Original handling: From reference gene primer amplification, estimates of nucleated cell counts were derived. The repertoire was sequenced with immunoSEQ multiplex PCR; TCRdb's copy has only in-frame clones and lacks some. D and trimming come from the DNA, and the V and J calls and clone size come from that table. The data contain some 220,000 clones, nearly 90% of them singletons. This TCR was recovered from a woman under 30 who had recovered from COVID-19. The V gene is TRBV6-2 or TRBV6-3, the J gene TRBJ2-6; D is unclear. Specimen: peripheral blood. CDR3 sequence: CASSYPGRSGANVLTF. CDR3 DNA: TGTGCCAGCAGTTACCCCGGCAGGTCTGGGGCCAACGTCCTGACTTTC.